The 9 T cell receptor beta chains reported below all come from one sample, sequenced in a study of OX40 agonist ivuxolimab in advanced cancers. The repertoire was sequenced with immunoSEQ multiplex PCR; TCRdb's copy has only in-frame clones and lacks some. The sample holds roughly 58,000 clones; around nine tenths are singletons and the top ten take 0.7% to 0.9%. Sequencing used CD4+ or CD8+ T cells sorted from blood, obtained in a trial of the OX40 agonist ivuxolimab. Every receptor here comes from an adult with an advanced solid tumor such as melanoma, head and neck, liver or kidney cancer.

In this sample, this clone turned up a few times. The chain employs TRBV20-1 and TRBJ1-1; weak D call: TRBD1 (5 bases). Trimming stripped 3 bases from V and 7 bases from J, with 6 bases between. The CDR3 loop spans 10 amino acids. Germline CDR1 and CDR2: DFQATT and SNEGSKA (reference sequence). The CDR3, as DNA: TGCAGTGCTAGGACAGATGAAGCTTTCTTT. This sequence encodes CSARTDEAFF.

V usage is TRBV5-6 and J usage is TRBJ2-5; D might be TRBD2 (6 bases). This CDR3 is 13 amino acids long. Germline assignment: CDR1 SGHDT and CDR2 YYEEEE. The V end was cut by 0 bases, the J end by 5 bases, with 8 bases between. The CDR3: CASSLGSGETQYF. CDR3 sequence (DNA): TGTGCCAGCAGCTTGGGGAGCGGGGAGACCCAGTACTTC.

This chain connects TRBV5-1 to TRBJ2-2, with 14 bases aligning to TRBD2. Germline CDR1 reads SGHRS; CDR2 reads YFSETQ. The V segment lost 4 bases and the J segment 4 bases; nucleotides outside the gene matches: 6. CDR3 length: 17 amino acids. CDR3 protein: CASSIGLAGGVTGELFF. The CDR3 bases are TGCGCCAGCAGCATCGGACTAGCGGGAGGCGTCACCGGGGAGCTGTTTTTT.

This clone was found a few times. The V call is TRBV4-2, the J call TRBJ1-2, with D unclear. Per germline, CDR1 LGHNA and CDR2 YNFKEQ. V lost 4 bases and J lost 3, with 9 bases in between. This CDR3 is built from 13 residues. This CDR3 is CASSPAGDYGYTF. Here the CDR3 DNA reads TGTGCCAGCAGCCCCGCGGGAGACTATGGCTACACCTTC.

V and J are TRBV5-1 and TRBJ2-3, with D possibly being TRBD1 (8 bases). Per germline, CDR1 SGHRS and CDR2 YFSETQ. The CDR3 loop spans 16 amino acids. V dropped 4 bases and J dropped 3 bases, with 18 bases sitting between them. The CDR3 DNA follows: TGCGCCAGCAGCCGACAGGGGAATAGCGGGACAGATACGCAGTATTTT. Protein product: CASSRQGNSGTDTQYF.

This clone appeared a single time. The chain couples TRBV6-5 to TRBJ2-5; D might be TRBD2 (5 bases). The germline CDR1 and CDR2 sequences are MNHEY and SVGAGI. Trimming pared 9 bases from V and 2 bases from J, leaving 13 bases between. CDR3 length: 13 residues. CDR3 sequence (DNA): TGTGCCAGTAGGAGAGCGGCACAAGAGACCCAGTACTTC. Its protein is CASRRAAQETQYF.

The gene calls are TRBV6-5 and TRBJ1-2; 7 nucleotides match TRBD1. Germline V lookup: CDR1 MNHEY, CDR2 SVGAGI. Losses at the gene ends were 0 bases for V and 6 bases for J; bases not matched to a gene: 7. The CDR3 loop spans 15 amino acids. The CDR3 DNA is TGTGCCAGCAGTTACTCGGGAAGCAGGGGGAATGGCTACACCTTC. Protein product: CASSYSGSRGNGYTF.

The chain has TRBV6-6 and TRBJ2-5; 9 positions match TRBD1. The CDR3 spans 13 residues. Germline loops: CDR1 MNHNY, CDR2 SVGAGI (reference sequence). Unmatched junction bases numbered 3, after V lost 4 bases and J lost 6 bases. The CDR3 region has the DNA TGTGCCAGCAGTTCGGGACAGGGACAGACCCAGTACTTC. Its translation: CASSSGQGQTQYF.

This chain links TRBV5-1 with TRBJ1-1; D uncertain. The CDR3 runs to 13 residues. From germline, CDR1 is SGHRS and CDR2 YFSETQ. The ends were cut back, 7 bases at V and 1 base at J, with 11 bases in the middle. CDR3 nucleotide sequence: TGCGCCAGCCGATCATTGGGGAACACTGAAGCTTTCTTT. Translation gives CASRSLGNTEAFF.